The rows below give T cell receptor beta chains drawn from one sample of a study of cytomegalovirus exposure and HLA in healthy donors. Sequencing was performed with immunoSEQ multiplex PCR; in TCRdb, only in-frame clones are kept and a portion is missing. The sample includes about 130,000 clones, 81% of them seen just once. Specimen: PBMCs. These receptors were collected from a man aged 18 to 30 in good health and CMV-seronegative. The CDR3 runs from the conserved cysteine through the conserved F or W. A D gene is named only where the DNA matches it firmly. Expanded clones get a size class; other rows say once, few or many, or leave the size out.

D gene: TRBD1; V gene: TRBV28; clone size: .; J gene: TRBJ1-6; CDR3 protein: CASSFSGQFIYNSPLHF; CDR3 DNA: TGTGCCAGCAGTTTTTCGGGACAGTTTATTTATAATTCACCCCTCCACTTT
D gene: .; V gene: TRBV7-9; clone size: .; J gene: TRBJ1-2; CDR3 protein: CASSYPGRVYGYTF; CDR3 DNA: TGTGCCAGCAGCTATCCAGGGAGGGTATACGGCTACACCTTC
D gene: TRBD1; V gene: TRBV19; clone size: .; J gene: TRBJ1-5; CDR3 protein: CAGGQGVRQPQHF; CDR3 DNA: TGTGCCGGAGGACAGGGGGTTCGTCAGCCCCAGCATTTT
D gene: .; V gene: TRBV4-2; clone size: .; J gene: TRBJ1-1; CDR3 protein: CASSHPGRGANTEAFF; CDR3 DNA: TGTGCCAGCAGCCACCCGGGGAGGGGGGCCAACACTGAAGCTTTCTTT
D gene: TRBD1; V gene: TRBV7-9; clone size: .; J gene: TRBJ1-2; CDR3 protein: CASSLAGTGLAYGYTF; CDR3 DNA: TGTGCCAGCAGCTTAGCGGGGACAGGGTTAGCCTATGGCTACACCTTC
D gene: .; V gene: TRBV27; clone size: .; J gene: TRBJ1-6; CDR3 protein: CASSRGQKNSPLHF; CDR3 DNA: TGTGCCAGCAGCCGCGGACAGAAGAATTCACCCCTCCACTTT
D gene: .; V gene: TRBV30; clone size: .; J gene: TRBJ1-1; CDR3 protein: CAWSRAGTTNTEAFF; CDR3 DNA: TGTGCCTGGAGCAGGGCCGGGACAACGAACACTGAAGCTTTCTTT
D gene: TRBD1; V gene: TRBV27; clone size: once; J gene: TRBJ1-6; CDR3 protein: CASSDSDRAMGSPLHF; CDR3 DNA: TGTGCCAGCAGTGACTCGGACAGGGCCATGGGTTCACCCCTCCACTTT
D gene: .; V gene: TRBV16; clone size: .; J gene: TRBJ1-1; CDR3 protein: CASSPKNIMTQAFF; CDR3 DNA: TGTGCCAGCAGTCCTAAAAATATCATGACTCAAGCTTTCTTT
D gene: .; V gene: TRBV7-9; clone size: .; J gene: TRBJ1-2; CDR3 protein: CASSRQGGSSQANYGYTF; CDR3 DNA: TGTGCCAGCAGCCGGCAGGGTGGCAGTTCCCAAGCTAACTATGGCTACACCTTC
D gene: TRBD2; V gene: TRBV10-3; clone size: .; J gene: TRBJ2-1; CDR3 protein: CAISGPLRGGRGDEQFF; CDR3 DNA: TGTGCCATCAGTGGACCGCTGCGGGGGGGCCGTGGTGATGAGCAGTTCTTC